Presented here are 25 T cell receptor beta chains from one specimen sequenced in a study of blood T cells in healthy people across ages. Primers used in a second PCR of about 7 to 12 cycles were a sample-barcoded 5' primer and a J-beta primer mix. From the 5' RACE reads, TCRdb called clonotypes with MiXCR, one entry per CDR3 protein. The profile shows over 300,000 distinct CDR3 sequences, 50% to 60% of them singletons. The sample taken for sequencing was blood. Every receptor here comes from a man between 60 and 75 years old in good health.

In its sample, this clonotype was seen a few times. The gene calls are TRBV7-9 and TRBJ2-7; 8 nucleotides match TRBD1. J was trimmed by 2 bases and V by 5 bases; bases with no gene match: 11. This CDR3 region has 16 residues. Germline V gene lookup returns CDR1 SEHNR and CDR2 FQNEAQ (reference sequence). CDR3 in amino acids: CASSPPPGQAPYEQYF. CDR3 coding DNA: TGTGCCAGCAGCCCCCCCCCGGGACAGGCTCCCTACGAGCAGTACTTC.

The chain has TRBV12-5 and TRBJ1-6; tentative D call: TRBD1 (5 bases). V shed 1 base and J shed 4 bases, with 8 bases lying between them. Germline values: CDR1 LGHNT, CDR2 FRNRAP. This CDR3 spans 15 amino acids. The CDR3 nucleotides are TGTGCTAGTGGTTTGGGACAGACTTATAATTCACCCCTCCACTTT. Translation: CASGLGQTYNSPLHF.

CDR3 nucleotide sequence: TGCAGCGTTGAGGTTTGGGGACAAAACTATGGCTACACCTTC. Translation: CSVEVWGQNYGYTF. The chain employs TRBV29-1 and TRBJ1-2; tentative D call: TRBD1 (6 bases). Trimming shortened V by 3 bases and J by 2 bases, and 13 bases separated the two germline ends. Per the germline V gene, CDR1 is SQVTM and CDR2 is ANQGSEA. The CDR3 totals 14 residues.

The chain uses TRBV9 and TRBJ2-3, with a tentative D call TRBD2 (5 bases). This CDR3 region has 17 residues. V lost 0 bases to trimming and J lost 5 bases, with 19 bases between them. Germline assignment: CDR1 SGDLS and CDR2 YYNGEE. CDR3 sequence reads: CASSVEEARGLGDTQYF. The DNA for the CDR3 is TGTGCCAGCAGCGTAGAGGAAGCGAGAGGGCTTGGAGATACGCAGTATTTT.

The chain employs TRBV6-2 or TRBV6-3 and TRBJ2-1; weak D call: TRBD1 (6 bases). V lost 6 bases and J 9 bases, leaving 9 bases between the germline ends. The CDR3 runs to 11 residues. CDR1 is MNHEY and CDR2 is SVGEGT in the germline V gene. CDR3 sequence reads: CASSQGFEQFF. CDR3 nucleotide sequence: TGTGCCAGCAGCCAGGGGTTTGAGCAGTTCTTC.

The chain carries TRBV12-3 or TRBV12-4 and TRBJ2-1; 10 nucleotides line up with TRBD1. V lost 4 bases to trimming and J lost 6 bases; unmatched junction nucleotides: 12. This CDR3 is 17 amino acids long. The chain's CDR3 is CASSSVVWGQGSNEQFF. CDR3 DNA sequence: TGTGCCAGCAGTTCAGTCGTGTGGGGACAGGGGAGCAATGAGCAGTTCTTC.

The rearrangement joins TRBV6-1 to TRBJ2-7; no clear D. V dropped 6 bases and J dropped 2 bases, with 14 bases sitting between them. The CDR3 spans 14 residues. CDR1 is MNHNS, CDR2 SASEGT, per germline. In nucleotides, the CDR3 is TGTGCCAGCAGGGCAAACGGCGGAGCCTACGAGCAGTACTTC. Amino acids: CASRANGGAYEQYF.

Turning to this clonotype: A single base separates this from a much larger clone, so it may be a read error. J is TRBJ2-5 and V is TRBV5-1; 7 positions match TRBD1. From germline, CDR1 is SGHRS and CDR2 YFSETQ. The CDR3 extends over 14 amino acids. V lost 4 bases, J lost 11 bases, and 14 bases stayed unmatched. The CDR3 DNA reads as TGCGCCAGCAGCGCCAGGGGACAGAGCAATGAGCAGTACTTC. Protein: CASSARGQSNEQYF. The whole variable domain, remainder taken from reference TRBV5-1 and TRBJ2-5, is KAGVTQTPRYLIKTRGQQVTLSCSPISGHRSVSWYQQTPGQGLQFLFEYFSETQRNKGNFPGRFSGRQFSNSRSEMNVSTLELGDSALYLCASSARGQSNEQYFGPGTRLLVL.

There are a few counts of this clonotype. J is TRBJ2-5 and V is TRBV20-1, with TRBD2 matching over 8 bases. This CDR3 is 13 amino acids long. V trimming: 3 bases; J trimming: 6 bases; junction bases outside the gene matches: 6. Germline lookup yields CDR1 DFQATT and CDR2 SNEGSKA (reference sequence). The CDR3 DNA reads TGCAGTGCTAGTGTCGGGGGGGGCAAGACCCAGTACTTC. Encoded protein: CSASVGGGKTQYF.

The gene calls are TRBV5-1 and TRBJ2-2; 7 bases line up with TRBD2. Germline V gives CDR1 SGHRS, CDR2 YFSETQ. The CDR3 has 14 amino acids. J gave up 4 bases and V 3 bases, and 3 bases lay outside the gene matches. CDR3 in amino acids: CASSWEGGTGELFF. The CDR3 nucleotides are TGCGCCAGCAGCTGGGAGGGTGGCACCGGGGAGCTGTTTTTT.

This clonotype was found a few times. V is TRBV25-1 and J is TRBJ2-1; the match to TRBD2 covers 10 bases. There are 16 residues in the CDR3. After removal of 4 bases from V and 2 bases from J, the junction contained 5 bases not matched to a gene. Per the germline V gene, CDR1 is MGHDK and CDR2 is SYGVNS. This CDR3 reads CASSGQGTSAYNEQFF. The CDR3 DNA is TGTGCCAGCAGTGGGCAGGGGACTAGCGCCTACAATGAGCAGTTCTTC.

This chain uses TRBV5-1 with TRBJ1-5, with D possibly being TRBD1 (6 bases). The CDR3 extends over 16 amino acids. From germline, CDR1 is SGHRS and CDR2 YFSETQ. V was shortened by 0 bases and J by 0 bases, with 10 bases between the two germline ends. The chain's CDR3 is CASSLEGTNSNQPQHF. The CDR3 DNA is TGCGCCAGCAGCTTGGAGGGGACAAATAGCAATCAGCCCCAGCATTTT.

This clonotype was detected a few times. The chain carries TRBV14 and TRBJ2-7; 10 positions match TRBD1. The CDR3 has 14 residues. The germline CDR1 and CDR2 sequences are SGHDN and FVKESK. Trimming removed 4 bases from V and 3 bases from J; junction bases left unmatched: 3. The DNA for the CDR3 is TGTGCCAGCAGCCCGGGACAGGGGAACTACGAGCAGTACTTC. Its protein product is CASSPGQGNYEQYF.

This CDR3 reads CSTTPSGTSYEQYF. The CDR3 DNA follows: TGCAGTACTACTCCCAGCGGGACGTCCTACGAGCAGTACTTC. This chain links TRBV20-1 with TRBJ2-7, with 7 bases lining up with TRBD2. The CDR3 covers 14 residues. The germline V gene encodes CDR1 DFQATT and CDR2 SNEGSKA (reference sequence). The trim removed 8 bases at V and 1 base at J, leaving 11 bases unmatched.

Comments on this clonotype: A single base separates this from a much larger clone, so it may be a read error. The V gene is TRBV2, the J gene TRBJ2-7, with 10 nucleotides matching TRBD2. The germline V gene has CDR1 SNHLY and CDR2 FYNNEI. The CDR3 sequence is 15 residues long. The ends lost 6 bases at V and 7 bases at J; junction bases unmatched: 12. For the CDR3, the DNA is TGTGCCAGCAGCTCCGGGACTAGCGTATACAATGAGCAGTACTTC. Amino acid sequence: CASSSGTSVYNEQYF.

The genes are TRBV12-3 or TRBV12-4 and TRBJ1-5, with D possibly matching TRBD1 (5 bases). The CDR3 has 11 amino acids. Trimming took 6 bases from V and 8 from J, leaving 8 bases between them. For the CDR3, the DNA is TGTGCCAGCAGCTCGGGGGAGCCCCAGCATTTT. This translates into CASSSGEPQHF.

CDR3 sequence (DNA): TGTGCCAGCAGCGCCGACAGGGATCAGCCCCAGCATTTT. This gives the protein CASSADRDQPQHF. V gene TRBV7-9 combines with J gene TRBJ1-5; 7 nucleotides line up with TRBD1. The ends lost 5 bases at V and 5 bases at J; junction bases unmatched: 3. The CDR3 runs 13 residues. Germline V gives CDR1 SEHNR, CDR2 FQNEAQ (reference sequence).

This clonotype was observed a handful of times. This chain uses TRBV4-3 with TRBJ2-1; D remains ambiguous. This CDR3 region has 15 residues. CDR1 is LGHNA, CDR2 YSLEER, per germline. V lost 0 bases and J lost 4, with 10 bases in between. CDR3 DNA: TGCGCCAGCAGCCAAGAGGGCCCCGGATACAATGAGCAGTTCTTC. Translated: CASSQEGPGYNEQFF.

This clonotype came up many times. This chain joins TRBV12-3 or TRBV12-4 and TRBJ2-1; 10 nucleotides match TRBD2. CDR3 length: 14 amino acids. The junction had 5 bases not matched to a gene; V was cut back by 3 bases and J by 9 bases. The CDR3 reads CASSFSGRSSEQFF. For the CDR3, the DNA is TGTGCCAGCAGTTTTAGCGGGAGGAGCTCTGAGCAGTTCTTC.

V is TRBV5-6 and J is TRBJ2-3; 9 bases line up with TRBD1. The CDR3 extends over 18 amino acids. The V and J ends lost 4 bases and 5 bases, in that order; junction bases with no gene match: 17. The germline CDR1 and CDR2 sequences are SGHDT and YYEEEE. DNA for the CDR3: TGTGCCAGCAGCCCGCAAAAGGAGGGGACAGGGCATCGAGATACGCAGTATTTT. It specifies CASSPQKEGTGHRDTQYF. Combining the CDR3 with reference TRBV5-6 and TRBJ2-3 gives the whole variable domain DAGVTQSPTHLIKTRGQQVTLRCSPKSGHDTVSWYQQALGQGPQFIFQYYEEEERQRGNFPDRFSGHQFPNYSSELNVNALLLGDSALYLCASSPQKEGTGHRDTQYFGPGTRLTVL.

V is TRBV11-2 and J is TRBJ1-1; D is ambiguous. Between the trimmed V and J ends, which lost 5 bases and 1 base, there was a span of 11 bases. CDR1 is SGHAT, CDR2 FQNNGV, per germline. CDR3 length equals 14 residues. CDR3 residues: CASSPRAGNTEAFF. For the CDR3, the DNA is TGTGCCAGCAGCCCCCGGGCCGGGAACACTGAAGCTTTCTTT.

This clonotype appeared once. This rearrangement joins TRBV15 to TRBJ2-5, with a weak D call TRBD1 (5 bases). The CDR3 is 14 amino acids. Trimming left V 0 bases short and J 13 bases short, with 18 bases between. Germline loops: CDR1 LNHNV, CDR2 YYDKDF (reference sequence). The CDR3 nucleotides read TGTGCCACCAGCAGAGATCAGGGTCTCACGGTTCCGTACTTC. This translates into CATSRDQGLTVPYF.

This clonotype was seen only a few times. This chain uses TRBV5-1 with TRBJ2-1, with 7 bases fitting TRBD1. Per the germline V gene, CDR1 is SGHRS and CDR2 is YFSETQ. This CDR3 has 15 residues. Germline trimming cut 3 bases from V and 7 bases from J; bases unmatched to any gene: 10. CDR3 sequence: CASSSGGTAFNEQFF. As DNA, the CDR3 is TGCGCCAGCAGCTCAGGTGGGACAGCGTTTAATGAGCAGTTCTTC.

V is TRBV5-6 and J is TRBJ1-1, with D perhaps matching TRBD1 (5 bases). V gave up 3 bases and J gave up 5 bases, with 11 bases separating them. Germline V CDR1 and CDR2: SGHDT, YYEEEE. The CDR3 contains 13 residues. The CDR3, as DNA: TGTGCCAGCAGCTGGGCGGGGGTTACTGAAGCTTTCTTT. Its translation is CASSWAGVTEAFF.

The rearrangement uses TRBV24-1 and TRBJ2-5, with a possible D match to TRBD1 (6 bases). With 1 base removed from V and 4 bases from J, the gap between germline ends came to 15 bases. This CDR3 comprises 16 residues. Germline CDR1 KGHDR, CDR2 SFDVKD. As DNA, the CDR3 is TGTGCCACCAGTGATTTTCGAACAGGGAATGTAGAGACCCAGTACTTC. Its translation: CATSDFRTGNVETQYF.